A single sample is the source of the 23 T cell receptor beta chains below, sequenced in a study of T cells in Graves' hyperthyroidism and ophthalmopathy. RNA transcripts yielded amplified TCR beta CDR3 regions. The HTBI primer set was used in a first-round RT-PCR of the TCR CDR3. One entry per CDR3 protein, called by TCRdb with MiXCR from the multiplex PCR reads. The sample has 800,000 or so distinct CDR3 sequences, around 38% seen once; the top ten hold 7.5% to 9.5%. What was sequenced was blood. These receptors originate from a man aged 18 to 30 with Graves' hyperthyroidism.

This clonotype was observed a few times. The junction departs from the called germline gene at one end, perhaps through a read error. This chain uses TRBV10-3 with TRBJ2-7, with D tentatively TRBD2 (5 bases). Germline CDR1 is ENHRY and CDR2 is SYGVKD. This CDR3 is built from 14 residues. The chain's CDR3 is CASSYSREGLEQYF. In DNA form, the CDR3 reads TGTGCCAGCAGTTACTCGAGGGAAGGGCTCGAGCAGTACTTC.

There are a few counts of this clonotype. The CDR3 region is CASSPSQFNYGYTF. The CDR3 bases are TGCGCCAGCAGCCCATCCCAATTTAACTATGGCTACACCTTC. The chain uses TRBV4-1 and TRBJ1-2; D gene unclear. With 4 bases removed from V and 1 base from J, the gap between germline ends came to 10 bases. The germline gives CDR1 MGHRA, CDR2 YSYEKL. The CDR3 sequence is 14 residues long.

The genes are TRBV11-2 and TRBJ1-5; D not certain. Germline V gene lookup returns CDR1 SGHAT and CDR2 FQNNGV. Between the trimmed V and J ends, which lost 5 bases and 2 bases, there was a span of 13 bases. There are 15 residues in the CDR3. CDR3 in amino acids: CASSPPGIGNQPQHF. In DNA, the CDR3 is TGTGCCAGCAGCCCCCCCGGGATTGGCAATCAGCCCCAGCATTTT.

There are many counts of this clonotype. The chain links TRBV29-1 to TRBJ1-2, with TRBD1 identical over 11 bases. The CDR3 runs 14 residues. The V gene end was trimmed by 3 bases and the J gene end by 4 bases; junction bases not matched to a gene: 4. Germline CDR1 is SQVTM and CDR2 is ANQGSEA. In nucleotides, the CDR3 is TGCAGCGTTGACGCCGGACAGGGGGCCTATGGCTACACCTTC. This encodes CSVDAGQGAYGYTF.

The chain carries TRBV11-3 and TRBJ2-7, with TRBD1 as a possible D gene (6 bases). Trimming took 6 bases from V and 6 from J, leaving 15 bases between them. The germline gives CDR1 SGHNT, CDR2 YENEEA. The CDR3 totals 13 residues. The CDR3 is CASSSMTGPEQYF. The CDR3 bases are TGTGCCAGCAGTTCAATGACAGGACCCGAGCAGTACTTC.

In DNA form, the CDR3 reads TGTGCCAGTCGGCCAAATCATGAGCAGTTCTTC. Its translation is CASRPNHEQFF. The rearrangement links TRBV2 to TRBJ2-5; no definite D call. The end of the DNA fits TRBJ2-1 better, so the J call may be wrong. Germline V gene data show CDR1 as SNHLY and CDR2 as FYNNEI. This CDR3 region has 11 residues.

CDR3 protein: CASSQEDRLAFF. CDR3 in DNA: TGTGCCAGCAGCCAAGAGGACAGGTTGGCTTTCTTT. The chain has TRBV3-1 and TRBJ1-1; 7 nucleotides agree with TRBD1. Germline V CDR1 and CDR2: LGHDT, YNNKEL (reference sequence). Trimming at V came to 0 bases and at J to 11 bases, leaving 3 bases not matched to a gene. The CDR3 contains 12 residues.

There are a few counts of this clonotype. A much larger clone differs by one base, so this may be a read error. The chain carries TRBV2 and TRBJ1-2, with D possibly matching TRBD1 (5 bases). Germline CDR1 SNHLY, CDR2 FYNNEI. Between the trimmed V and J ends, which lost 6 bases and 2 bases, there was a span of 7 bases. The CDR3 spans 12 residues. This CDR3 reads CASRRQNYGYTF. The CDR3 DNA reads TGTGCCAGCAGAAGACAGAACTATGGCTACACCTTC.

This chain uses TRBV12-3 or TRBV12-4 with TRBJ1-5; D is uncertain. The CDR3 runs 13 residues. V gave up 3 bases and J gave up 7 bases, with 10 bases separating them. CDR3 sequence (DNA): TGTGCCAGCAGTTTGGAGCCCGAGCAGCCCCAGCATTTT. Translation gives CASSLEPEQPQHF.

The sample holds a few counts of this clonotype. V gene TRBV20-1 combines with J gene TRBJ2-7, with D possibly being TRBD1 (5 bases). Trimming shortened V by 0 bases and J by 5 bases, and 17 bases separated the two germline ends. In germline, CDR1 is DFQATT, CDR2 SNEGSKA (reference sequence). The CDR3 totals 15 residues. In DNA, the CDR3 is TGCAGTGCTAGAGATGATTCAGCCTGGGGCGACGAGCAGTACTTC. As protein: CSARDDSAWGDEQYF.

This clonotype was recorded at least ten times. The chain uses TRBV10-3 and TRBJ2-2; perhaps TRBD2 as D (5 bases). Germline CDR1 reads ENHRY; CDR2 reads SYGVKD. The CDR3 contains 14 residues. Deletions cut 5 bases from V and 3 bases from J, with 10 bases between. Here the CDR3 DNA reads TGTGCCATCAGTCCGAGGGCAGACACCGGGGAGCTGTTTTTT. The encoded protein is CAISPRADTGELFF.

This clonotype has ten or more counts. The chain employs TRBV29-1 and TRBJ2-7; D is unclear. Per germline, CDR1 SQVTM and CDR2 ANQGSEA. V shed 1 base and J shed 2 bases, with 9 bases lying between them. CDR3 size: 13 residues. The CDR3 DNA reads TGCAGCGTTGAAGTAAACAGAGCCTACGAGCAGTACTTC. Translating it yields CSVEVNRAYEQYF.

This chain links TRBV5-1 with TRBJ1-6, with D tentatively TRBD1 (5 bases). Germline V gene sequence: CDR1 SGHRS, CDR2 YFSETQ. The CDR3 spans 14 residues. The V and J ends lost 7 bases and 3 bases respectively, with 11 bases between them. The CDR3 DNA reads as TGCGCCAGCTGCAGGGACGGCTATAATTCACCCCTCCACTTT. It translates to CASCRDGYNSPLHF.

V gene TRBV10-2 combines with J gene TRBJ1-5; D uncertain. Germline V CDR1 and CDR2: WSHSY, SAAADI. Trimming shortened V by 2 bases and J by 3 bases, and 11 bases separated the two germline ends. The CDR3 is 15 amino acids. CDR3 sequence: CASSEGGESNQPQHF. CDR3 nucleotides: TGCGCCAGCAGTGAGGGAGGTGAATCCAATCAGCCCCAGCATTTT.

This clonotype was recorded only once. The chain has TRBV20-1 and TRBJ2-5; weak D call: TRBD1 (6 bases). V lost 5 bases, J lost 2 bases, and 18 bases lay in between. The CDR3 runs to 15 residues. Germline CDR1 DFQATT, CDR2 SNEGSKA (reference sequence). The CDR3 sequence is CSAETPRQVQETQYF. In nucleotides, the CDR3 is TGCAGTGCTGAAACTCCGAGACAGGTTCAAGAGACCCAGTACTTC.

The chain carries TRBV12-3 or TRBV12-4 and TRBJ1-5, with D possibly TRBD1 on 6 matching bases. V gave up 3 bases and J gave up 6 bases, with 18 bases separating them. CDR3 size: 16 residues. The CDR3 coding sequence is TGTGCCAGCAGTTTTGGGGGGCCCCAGACGGGTCAGCCCCAGCATTTT. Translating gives CASSFGGPQTGQPQHF.

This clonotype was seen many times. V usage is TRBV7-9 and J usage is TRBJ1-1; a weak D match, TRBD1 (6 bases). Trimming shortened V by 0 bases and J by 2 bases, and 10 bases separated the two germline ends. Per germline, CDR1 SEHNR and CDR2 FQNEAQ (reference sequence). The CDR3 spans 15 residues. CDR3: CASSLAPGANTEAFF. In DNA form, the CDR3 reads TGTGCCAGCAGCTTAGCGCCGGGGGCTAACACTGAAGCTTTCTTT.

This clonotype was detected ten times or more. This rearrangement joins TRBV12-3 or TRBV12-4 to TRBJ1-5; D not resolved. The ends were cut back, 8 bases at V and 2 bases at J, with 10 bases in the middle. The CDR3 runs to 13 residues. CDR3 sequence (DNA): TGTGCCAGCCGTGAAGGTCGCAATCAGCCCCAGCATTTT. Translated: CASREGRNQPQHF.

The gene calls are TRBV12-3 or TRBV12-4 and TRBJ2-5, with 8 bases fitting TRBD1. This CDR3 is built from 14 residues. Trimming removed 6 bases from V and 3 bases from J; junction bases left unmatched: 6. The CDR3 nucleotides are TGTGCCAGCAGACCAGACAGGGGAGAAGAGACCCAGTACTTC. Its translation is CASRPDRGEETQYF.

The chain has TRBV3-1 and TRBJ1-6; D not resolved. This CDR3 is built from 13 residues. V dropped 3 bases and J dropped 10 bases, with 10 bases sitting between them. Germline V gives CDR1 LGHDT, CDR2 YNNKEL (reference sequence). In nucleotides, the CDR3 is TGTGCCAGCAGCCAGGACCGGACCTCACCCCTCCACTTT. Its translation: CASSQDRTSPLHF.

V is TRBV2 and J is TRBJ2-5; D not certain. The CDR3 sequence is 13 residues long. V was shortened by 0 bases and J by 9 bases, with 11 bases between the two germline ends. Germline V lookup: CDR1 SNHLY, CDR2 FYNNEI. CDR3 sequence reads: CASSEAWNQPQYF. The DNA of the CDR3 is TGTGCCAGCAGTGAAGCGTGGAATCAGCCCCAGTACTTC.

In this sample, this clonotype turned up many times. The CDR3 nucleotides are TGTGCCAGCAGCTCGTCCGGGAGGGGTGAAGCTTTCTTT. Protein: CASSSSGRGEAFF. The V call is TRBV7-9, the J call TRBJ1-1; TRBD1 is a possible D gene (5 bases). V was cut by 4 bases and J by 7 bases, with 13 bases left in between. The CDR3 consists of 13 residues. CDR1 is SEHNR and CDR2 is FQNEAQ in the germline V gene (reference sequence).

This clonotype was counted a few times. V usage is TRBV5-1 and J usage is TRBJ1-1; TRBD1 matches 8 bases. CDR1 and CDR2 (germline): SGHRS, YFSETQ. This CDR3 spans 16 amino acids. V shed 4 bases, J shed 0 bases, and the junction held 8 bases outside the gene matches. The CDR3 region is CASSLQPTGVNTEAFF. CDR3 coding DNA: TGCGCCAGCAGCCTTCAACCGACAGGGGTGAACACTGAAGCTTTCTTT.